This entry describes one T cell receptor beta chain. Methods used by the authors: By means of reference gene primer amplification, nucleated cell counts were estimated. The data were produced by immunoSEQ multiplex PCR, yet TCRdb's version contains in-frame clones alone and is incomplete. The DNA was the basis for D and trimming; V, J and clone size are from that table. The table lists under 200,000 clones, roughly 81% of them singletons. The data belong to a study of blood T cell repertoires in COVID-19. Study in general: The United States, Italy and Spain supplied acute and convalescent COVID-19 samples. PBMCs, B-cell-depleted T cells, or T cells provided the cDNA or gDNA that made up the material.

The V and J ends lost 0 bases and 3 bases respectively, with 11 bases between them. The CDR3 has 15 amino acids. Germline loops: CDR1 MNHEY, CDR2 SVGAGI. The chain couples TRBV6-5 to TRBJ1-1; D is perhaps TRBD1 (5 bases). This TCR came from a woman of 80 years or more with acute or convalescent COVID-19. The sequenced sample consisted of peripheral blood. Here the CDR3 reads CASSYSRSRDTEAFF. CDR3 nucleotides: TGTGCCAGCAGTTACTCGAGGTCCAGGGACACTGAAGCTTTCTTT.